This T cell receptor beta chain was sequenced during a study of shared clonotypes between healthy human individuals. Study summary: Samples came from a couple of female and three male donors aged 18 to 49. The plates for each donor numbered three CD4 naive, three CD4 memory, two CD8 naive and one CD8 memory. Study-wide results and limits: What rarefaction showed was incomplete sorted-subset sequencing despite large depth. Only blood was sampled, and tissue TCR repertoires likely differ from blood ones.

As regards this clone: Its antigen is currently unknown. This sample includes further DNA sequences coding for the same CDR3.

This CDR3 region has 12 residues. CDR1 is SNHLY, CDR2 FYNNEI, per germline. Between the trimmed V and J ends, which lost 5 bases and 1 base, there was a span of 0 bases. TCRdb keeps only in-frame clones here, not all; method: immunoSEQ multiplex PCR. The data hold fewer than 2.5 million clones, with 80% to 95% observed a single time. This sequence was found in a man between 18 and 29 years old in good health. Some clones in this sample may be carry-over from other donors' samples. Specimen: naive CD4+ T cells from PBMCs. Subset here: CD45RA+ positively selected. The rearrangement joins TRBV2 to TRBJ2-6; D remains ambiguous. Written as DNA, the CDR3 is TGTGCCAGCAGTTCTGGGGCCAACGTCCTGACTTTC. Translation: CASSSGANVLTF.